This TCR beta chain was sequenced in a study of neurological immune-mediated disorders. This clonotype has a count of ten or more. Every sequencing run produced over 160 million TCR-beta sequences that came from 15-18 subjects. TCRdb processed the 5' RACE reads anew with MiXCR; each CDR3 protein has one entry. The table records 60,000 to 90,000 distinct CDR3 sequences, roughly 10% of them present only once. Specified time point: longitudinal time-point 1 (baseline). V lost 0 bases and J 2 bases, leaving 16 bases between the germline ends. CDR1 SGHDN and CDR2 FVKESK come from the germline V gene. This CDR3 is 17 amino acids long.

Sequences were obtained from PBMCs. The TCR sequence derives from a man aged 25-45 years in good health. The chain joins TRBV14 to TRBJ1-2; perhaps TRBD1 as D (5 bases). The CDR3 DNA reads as TGTGCCAGCAGCCAAGATGGCAAAACGGGACGCAACTATGGCTACACCTTC. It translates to CASSQDGKTGRNYGYTF.